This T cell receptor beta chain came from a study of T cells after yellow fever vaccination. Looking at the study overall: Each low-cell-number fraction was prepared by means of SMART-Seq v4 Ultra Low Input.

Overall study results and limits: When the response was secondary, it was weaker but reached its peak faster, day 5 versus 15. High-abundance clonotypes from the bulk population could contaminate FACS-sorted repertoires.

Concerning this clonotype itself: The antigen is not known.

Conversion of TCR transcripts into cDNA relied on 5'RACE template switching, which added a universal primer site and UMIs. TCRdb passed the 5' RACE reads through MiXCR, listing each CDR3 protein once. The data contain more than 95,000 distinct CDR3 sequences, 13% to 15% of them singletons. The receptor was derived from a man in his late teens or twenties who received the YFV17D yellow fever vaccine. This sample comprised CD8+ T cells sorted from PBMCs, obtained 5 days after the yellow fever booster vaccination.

The CDR3 spells CASSPTERGAARADTQYF. DNA for the CDR3: TGTGCCAGCTCACCCACGGAGCGGGGGGCCGCGAGGGCAGATACGCAGTATTTT. The rearrangement uses TRBV18 and TRBJ2-3; 9 bases align to TRBD2. Trimming took 3 bases from V and 4 from J; bases not matched to a gene: 14. There are 18 residues in the CDR3. CDR1 and CDR2 from the germline V gene are KGHSH and LQKENI.